These 3 T cell receptor beta chains were all obtained from the same sample, sequenced in a study of blood T cell repertoires in COVID-19. Only in-frame clones appear in the TCRdb table, and some are missing; sequencing was by immunoSEQ multiplex PCR. Altogether under 250,000 clones are present, 92% being singletons, with the ten largest covering around 0.86%. The sample comprised peripheral blood. These receptors originate from a man younger than 40 with COVID-19, enrolled during active disease.

The chain joins TRBV2 to TRBJ1-5; a weak D match, TRBD1 (5 bases). Trimming removed 6 bases at V and 9 bases at J, with 15 bases between. The CDR3 is 13 amino acids. Germline lookup yields CDR1 SNHLY and CDR2 FYNNEI. The CDR3 reads CASRWTDGGPQHF. CDR3 DNA sequence: TGTGCCAGCAGGTGGACGGACGGGGGGCCCCAGCATTTT.

The J gene is TRBJ1-5, the V gene TRBV15; possible D gene TRBD1, 6 bases. CDR1 is LNHNV and CDR2 is YYDKDF in the germline V gene (reference sequence). This CDR3 spans 17 amino acids. With 1 base removed from V and 9 bases from J, the gap between germline ends came to 22 bases. In DNA, the CDR3 is TGTGCCACCAGCAGAGGGACCTTACAGGGTGGATGGGCGCCCCAGCATTTT. Translation: CATSRGTLQGGWAPQHF.

The chain joins TRBV10-2 to TRBJ2-2; perhaps TRBD1 as D (6 bases). This CDR3 has 13 residues. Between the trimmed V and J ends, which lost 8 bases and 3 bases, there was a span of 10 bases. Germline V CDR1 and CDR2: WSHSY, SAAADI. The CDR3: CASRTADTGELFF. DNA for the CDR3: TGCGCCAGCCGGACAGCAGACACCGGGGAGCTGTTTTTT.